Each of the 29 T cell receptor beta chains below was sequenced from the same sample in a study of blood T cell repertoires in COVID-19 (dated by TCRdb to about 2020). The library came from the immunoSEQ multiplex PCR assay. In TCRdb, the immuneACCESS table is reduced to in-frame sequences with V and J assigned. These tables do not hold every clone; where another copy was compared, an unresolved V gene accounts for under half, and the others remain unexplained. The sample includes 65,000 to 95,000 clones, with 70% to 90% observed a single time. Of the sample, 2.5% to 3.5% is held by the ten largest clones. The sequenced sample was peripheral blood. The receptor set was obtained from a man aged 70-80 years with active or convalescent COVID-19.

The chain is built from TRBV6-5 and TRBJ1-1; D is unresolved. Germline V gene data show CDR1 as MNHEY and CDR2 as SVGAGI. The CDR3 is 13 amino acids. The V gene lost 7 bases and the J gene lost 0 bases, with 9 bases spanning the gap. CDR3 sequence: CASKYSMNTEAFF. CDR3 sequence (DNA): TGTGCCAGCAAGTACAGTATGAACACTGAAGCTTTCTTT.

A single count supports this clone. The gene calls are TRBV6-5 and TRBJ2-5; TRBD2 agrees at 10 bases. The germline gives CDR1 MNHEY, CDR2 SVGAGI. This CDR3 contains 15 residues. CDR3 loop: CVSGGLAAGVETQYF. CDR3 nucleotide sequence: TGTGTCTCAGGCGGACTAGCGGCGGGGGTGGAGACCCAGTACTTC.

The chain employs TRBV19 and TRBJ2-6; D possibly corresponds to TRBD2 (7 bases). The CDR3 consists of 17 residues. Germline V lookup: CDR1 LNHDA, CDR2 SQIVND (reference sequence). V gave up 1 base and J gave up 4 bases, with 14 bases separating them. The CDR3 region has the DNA TGTGCCAGTAGTATAGTTCGGGGGGCGGTAGGGGCCAACGTCCTGACTTTC. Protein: CASSIVRGAVGANVLTF.

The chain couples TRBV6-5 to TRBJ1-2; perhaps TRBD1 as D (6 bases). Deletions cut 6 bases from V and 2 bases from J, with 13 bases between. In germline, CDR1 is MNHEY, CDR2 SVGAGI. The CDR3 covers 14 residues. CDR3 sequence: CASSTGGQNYGYTF. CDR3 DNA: TGTGCCAGCAGCACCGGGGGGCAGAACTATGGCTACACCTTC.

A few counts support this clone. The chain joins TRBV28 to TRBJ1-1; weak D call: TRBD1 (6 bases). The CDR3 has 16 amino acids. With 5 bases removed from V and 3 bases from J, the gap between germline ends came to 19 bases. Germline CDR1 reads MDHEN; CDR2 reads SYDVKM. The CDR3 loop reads CASSPAGARGHTEAFF. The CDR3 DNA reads TGTGCCAGCAGTCCCGCGGGGGCGCGAGGCCACACTGAAGCTTTCTTT.

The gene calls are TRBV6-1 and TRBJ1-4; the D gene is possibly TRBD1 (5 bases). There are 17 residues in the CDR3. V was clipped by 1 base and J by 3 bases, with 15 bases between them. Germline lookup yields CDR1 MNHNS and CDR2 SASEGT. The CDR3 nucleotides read TGTGCCAGCAGTGAAGGCAATATAGGGGTCCCTAATGAAAAACTGTTTTTT. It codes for CASSEGNIGVPNEKLFF.

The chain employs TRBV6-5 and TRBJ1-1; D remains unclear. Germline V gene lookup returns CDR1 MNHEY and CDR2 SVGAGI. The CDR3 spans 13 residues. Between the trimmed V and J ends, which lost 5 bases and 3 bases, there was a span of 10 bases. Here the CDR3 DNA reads TGTGCCAGCAGTAATCGACAATACACTGAAGCTTTCTTT. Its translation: CASSNRQYTEAFF.

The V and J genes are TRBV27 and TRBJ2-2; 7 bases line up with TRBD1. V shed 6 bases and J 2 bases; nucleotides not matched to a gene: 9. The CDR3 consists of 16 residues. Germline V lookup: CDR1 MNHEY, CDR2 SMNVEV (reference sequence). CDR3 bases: TGTGCCAGCAGGCCCTCCGGGACAGCCAACACCGGGGAGCTGTTTTTT. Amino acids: CASRPSGTANTGELFF.

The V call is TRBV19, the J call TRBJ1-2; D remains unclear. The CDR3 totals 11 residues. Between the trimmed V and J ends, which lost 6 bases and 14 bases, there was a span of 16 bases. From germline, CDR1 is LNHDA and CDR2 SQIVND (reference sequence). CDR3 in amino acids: CASRGAGLVTF. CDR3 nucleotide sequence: TGTGCCAGTAGGGGTGCAGGCCTCGTTACCTTC.

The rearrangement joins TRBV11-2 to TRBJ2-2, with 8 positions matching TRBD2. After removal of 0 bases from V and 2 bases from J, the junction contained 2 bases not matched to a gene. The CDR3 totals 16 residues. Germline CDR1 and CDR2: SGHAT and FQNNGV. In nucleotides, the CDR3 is TGTGCCAGCAGCTTAGAGGCGGGGGGAAACACCGGGGAGCTGTTTTTT. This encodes CASSLEAGGNTGELFF.

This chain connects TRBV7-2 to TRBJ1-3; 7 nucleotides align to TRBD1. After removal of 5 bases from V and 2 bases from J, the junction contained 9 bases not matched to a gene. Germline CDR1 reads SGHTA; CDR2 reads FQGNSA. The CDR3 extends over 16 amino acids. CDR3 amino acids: CASSKPTGWTGNTIYF. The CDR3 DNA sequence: TGTGCCAGCAGCAAACCGACAGGGTGGACTGGAAACACCATATATTTT.

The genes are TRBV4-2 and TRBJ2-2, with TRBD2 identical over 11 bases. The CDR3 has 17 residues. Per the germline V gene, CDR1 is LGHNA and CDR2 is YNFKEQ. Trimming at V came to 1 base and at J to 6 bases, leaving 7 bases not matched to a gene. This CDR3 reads CASSQVTSGSWSGELFF. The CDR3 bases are TGTGCCAGCAGCCAAGTCACTAGCGGGAGTTGGTCCGGGGAGCTGTTTTTT.

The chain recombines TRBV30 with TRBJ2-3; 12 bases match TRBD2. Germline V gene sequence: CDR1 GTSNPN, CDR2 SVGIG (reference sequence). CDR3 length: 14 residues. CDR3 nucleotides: TGTGCTCGGCGGACTAGCGGGGCCCCAGATACGCAGTATTTT. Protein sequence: CARRTSGAPDTQYF.

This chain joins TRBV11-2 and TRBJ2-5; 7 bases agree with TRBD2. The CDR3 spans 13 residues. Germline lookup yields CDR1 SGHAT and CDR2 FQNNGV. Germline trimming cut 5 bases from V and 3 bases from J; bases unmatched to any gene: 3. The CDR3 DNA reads TGTGCCAGCAGCGTGGGGAGGGAAGAGACCCAGTACTTC. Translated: CASSVGREETQYF. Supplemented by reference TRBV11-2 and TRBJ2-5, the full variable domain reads EAGVAQSPRYKIIEKRQSVAFWCNPISGHATLYWYQQILGQGPKLLIQFQNNGVVDDSQLPKDRFSAERLKGVDSTLKIQPAKLEDSAVYLCASSVGREETQYFGPGTRLLVL.

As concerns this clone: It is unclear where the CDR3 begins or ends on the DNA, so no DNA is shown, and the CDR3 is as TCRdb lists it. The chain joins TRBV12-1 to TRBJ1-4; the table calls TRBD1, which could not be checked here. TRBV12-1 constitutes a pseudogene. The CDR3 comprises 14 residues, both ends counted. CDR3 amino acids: CASSFGQGNEKLFF.

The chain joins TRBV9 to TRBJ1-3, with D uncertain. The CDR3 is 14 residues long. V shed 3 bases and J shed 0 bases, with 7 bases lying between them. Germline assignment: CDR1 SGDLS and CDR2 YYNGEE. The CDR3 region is CASSAQISGNTIYF. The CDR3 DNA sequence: TGTGCCAGCAGCGCACAGATCTCTGGAAACACCATATATTTT.

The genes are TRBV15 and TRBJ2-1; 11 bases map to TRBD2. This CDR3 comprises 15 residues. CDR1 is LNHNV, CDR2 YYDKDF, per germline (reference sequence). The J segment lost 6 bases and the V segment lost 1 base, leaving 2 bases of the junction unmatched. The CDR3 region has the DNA TGTGCCACCAGCAGAGTAACTAGCGGGAGCAATGAGCAGTTCTTC. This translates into CATSRVTSGSNEQFF.

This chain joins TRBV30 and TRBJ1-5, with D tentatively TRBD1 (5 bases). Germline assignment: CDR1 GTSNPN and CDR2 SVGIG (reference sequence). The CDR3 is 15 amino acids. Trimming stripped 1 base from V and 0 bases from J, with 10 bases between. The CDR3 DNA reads TGTGCCTGGAGTGCCAGGGTCAATAGCAATCAGCCCCAGCATTTT. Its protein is CAWSARVNSNQPQHF.

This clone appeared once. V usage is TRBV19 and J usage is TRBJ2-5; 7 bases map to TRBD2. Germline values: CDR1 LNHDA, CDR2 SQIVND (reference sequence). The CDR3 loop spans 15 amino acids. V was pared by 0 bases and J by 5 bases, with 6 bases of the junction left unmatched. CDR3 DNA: TGTGCCAGTAGTATAGATCGCGGGAGTGGGGAGACCCAGTACTTC. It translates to CASSIDRGSGETQYF.

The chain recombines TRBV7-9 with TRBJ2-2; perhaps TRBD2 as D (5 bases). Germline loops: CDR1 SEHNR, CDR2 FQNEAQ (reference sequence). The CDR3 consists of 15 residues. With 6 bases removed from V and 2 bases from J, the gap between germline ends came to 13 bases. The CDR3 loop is CASSLDSINTGELFF. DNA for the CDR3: TGTGCCAGCAGTTTGGACTCGATAAACACCGGGGAGCTGTTTTTT.

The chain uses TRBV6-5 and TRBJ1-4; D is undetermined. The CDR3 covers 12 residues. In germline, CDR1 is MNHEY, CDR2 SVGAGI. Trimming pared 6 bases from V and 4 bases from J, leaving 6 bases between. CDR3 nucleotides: TGTGCCAGCAGAACTATTAATGAAAAACTGTTTTTT. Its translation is CASRTINEKLFF.

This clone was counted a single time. The DNA for the CDR3 is TGTGCCAGCAGTGCGAGCGGGCAAGAGACCCAGTACTTC. This translates into CASSASGQETQYF. The V call is TRBV2, the J call TRBJ2-5; D is possibly TRBD2 (6 bases). The V end lost 4 bases, the J end lost 2 bases, and 8 bases lay between the germline ends. Germline CDR1 and CDR2: SNHLY and FYNNEI. The CDR3 totals 13 residues.

The CDR3 nucleotides are TGCGCCAGCAGCTTGGGGGGTGGGACACGGCTAGCGGACTCCTACGAGCAGTACTTC. As protein: CASSLGGGTRLADSYEQYF. This chain links TRBV5-1 with TRBJ2-7, with D possibly TRBD2 on 7 matching bases. This CDR3 spans 19 amino acids. Germline V gene data show CDR1 as SGHRS and CDR2 as YFSETQ. Trimming stripped 0 bases from V and 0 bases from J, with 22 bases between.

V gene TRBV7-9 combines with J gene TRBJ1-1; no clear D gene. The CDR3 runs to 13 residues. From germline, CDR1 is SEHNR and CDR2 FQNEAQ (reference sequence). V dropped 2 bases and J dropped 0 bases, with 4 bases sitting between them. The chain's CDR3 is CASSLTLNTEAFF. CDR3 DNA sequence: TGTGCCAGCAGCTTAACTCTGAACACTGAAGCTTTCTTT.

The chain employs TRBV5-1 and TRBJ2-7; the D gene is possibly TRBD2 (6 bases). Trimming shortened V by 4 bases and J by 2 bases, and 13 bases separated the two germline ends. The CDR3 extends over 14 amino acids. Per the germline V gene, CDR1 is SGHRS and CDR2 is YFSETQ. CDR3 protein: CASSGTGLPYEQYF. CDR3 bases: TGCGCCAGCAGCGGGACGGGACTCCCCTACGAGCAGTACTTC.

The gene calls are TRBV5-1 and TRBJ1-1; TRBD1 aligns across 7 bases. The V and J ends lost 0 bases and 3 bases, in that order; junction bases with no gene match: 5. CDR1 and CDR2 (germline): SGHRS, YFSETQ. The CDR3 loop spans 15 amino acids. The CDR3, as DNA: TGCGCCAGCAGCTTGGACGCAACAGGGGACACTGAAGCTTTCTTT. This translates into CASSLDATGDTEAFF.

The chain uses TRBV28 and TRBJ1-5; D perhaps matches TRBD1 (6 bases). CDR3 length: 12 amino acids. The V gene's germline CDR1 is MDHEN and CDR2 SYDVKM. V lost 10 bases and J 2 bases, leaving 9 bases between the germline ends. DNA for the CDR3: TGTGCCATACAGGGAGGCAATCAGCCCCAGCATTTT. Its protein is CAIQGGNQPQHF.

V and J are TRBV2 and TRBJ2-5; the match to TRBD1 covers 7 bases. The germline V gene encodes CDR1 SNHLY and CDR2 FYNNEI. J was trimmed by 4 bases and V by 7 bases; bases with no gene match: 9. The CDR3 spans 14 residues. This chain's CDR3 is CASIGQALGETQYF. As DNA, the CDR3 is TGTGCCAGCATCGGACAGGCCCTAGGAGAGACCCAGTACTTC.

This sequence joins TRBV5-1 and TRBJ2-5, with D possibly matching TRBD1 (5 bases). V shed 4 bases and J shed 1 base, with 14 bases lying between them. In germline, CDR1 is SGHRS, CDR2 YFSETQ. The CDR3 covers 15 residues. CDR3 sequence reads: CASSRSGQLQETQYF. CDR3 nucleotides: TGCGCCAGCAGCCGGTCAGGACAACTCCAAGAGACCCAGTACTTC.